These T cell receptor beta chains were read from a single sample in a study of blood T cell repertoires in COVID-19. The protocol was immunoSEQ multiplex PCR, while the TCRdb copy is restricted to in-frame clones and leaves out a portion. The data hold under 100,000 clones, with almost 85% observed a single time. The sequenced sample was peripheral blood. Receptor source: a man between 60 and 75 years old with acute or convalescent COVID-19. Each CDR3 is given with its conserved first and last residue. The order of the fields is J gene, V gene, clone size, CDR3 length, D gene, CDR3 protein, CDR3 DNA. D genes are given only for firm matches. For some rows the clone size is stated as once, few or many, or as a class when expanded; others skip it.

TRBJ1-1 | TRBV19 | - | 14 | TRBD1 | CASSMARGASEAFF | TGTGCCAGTAGTATGGCCAGGGGGGCCTCTGAAGCTTTCTTT
TRBJ1-1 | TRBV5-4 | - | 14 | TRBD1 | CASSPRTGETEAFF | TGTGCCAGCAGCCCCCGGACAGGGGAAACTGAAGCTTTCTTT
TRBJ1-6 | TRBV5-6 | - | 13 | - | CASSLGQRSPLHF | TGTGCCAGCAGCTTGGGACAGCGCTCACCCCTCCACTTT
TRBJ2-3 | TRBV4-3 | - | 16 | TRBD2 | CASSRSRSGGADTQYF | TGCGCCAGCAGCCGGAGCAGGAGCGGGGGGGCGGATACGCAGTATTTT
TRBJ2-1 | TRBV7-2 | - | 14 | - | CASSLVFRINEQFF | TGTGCCAGCAGCTTAGTTTTCAGGATTAATGAGCAGTTCTTC
TRBJ1-1 | TRBV30 | - | 13 | - | CAWTLTRGTEAFF | TGTGCCTGGACCCTTACCCGGGGCACTGAAGCTTTCTTT
TRBJ1-1 | TRBV11-2 | - | 16 | - | CASSFPPLPQDSEAFF | TGTGCCAGCAGCTTCCCTCCGCTGCCCCAGGACAGTGAAGCTTTCTTT
TRBJ2-6 | TRBV7-9 | once | 16 | - | CASSSSGASGANVLTF | TGTGCCAGCAGCTCGTCTGGGGCCTCTGGGGCCAACGTCCTGACTTTC
TRBJ2-1 | TRBV24-1 | - | 16 | TRBD1 | CATSDQTGTGGVEQFF | TGTGCCACCAGTGACCAAACCGGGACAGGGGGCGTCGAGCAGTTCTTC
TRBJ2-2 | TRBV5-1 | - | 16 | TRBD2 | CASSSLAGMNTGELFF | TGCGCCAGCAGCTCCCTAGCGGGGATGAACACCGGGGAGCTGTTTTTT
TRBJ1-3 | TRBV27 | few | 14 | TRBD1 | CASGQGLSGNTIYF | TGTGCCAGCGGACAGGGCCTTTCTGGAAACACCATATATTTT
TRBJ1-6 | TRBV28 | - | 15 | TRBD1 | CASSQPGQFNSPLHF | TGTGCCAGCAGTCAGCCGGGACAGTTTAATTCACCCCTCCACTTT
TRBJ2-7 | TRBV5-1 | - | 16 | TRBD2 | CASSLVLAGDSGEQYF | TGCGCCAGCAGCTTGGTGTTAGCGGGTGATTCTGGGGAGCAGTACTTC
TRBJ2-3 | TRBV7-9 | - | 15 | - | CASSFGTSTTDTQYF | TGTGCCAGCAGCTTTGGGACATCTACCACAGATACGCAGTATTTT
TRBJ1-5 | TRBV28 | - | 12 | - | CASSNSNQPQHF | TGTGCCAGCAGCAATAGCAATCAGCCCCAGCATTTT
TRBJ2-1 | TRBV5-6 | - | 14 | TRBD2 | CASSPIAGDNEQFF | TGTGCCAGCAGCCCCATAGCGGGAGACAATGAGCAGTTCTTC
TRBJ2-2 | TRBV15 | once | 16 | TRBD1 | CATSRGQGANTGELFF | TGTGCCACCAGCAGGGGACAGGGGGCTAACACCGGGGAGCTGTTTTTT
TRBJ1-2 | TRBV20-1 | - | 10 | - | CSAPSDGYTF | TGCAGTGCTCCCTCGGATGGCTACACCTTC
TRBJ1-5 | TRBV6-5 | once | 13 | - | CASSLRQNQPQHF | TGTGCCAGCAGTTTACGACAGAATCAGCCCCAGCATTTT
TRBJ2-5 | TRBV5-1 | few | 12 | - | CASGGLQETQYF | TGCGCCAGTGGGGGACTCCAAGAGACCCAGTACTTC
TRBJ2-1 | TRBV5-1 | few | 14 | - | CASSLSGYDNEQFF | TGCGCCAGCAGCTTGAGCGGGTACGACAATGAGCAGTTCTTC
TRBJ1-1 | TRBV6-5 | - | 14 | - | CASSYGQPNTEAFF | TGTGCCAGCAGTTACGGACAACCGAACACTGAAGCTTTCTTT
TRBJ1-1 | TRBV6-5 | - | 14 | TRBD1 | CASSYSFGDREAFF | TGTGCCAGCAGTTACTCATTCGGGGACAGAGAAGCTTTCTTT